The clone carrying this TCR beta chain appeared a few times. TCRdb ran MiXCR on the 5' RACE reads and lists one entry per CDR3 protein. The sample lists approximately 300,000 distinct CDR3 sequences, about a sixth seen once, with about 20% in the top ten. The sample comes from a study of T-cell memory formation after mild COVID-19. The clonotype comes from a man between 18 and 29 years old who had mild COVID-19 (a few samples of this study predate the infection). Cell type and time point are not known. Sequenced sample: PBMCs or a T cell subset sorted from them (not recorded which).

As DNA, the CDR3 is TGTGCCAGCAGTTACCAGAGACTAGCGGGGGGCCGCCCCGGGGAGCTGTTTTTT. Its translation: CASSYQRLAGGRPGELFF. The J gene is TRBJ2-2, the V gene TRBV6-5, with TRBD2 matching 13 bases. This CDR3 is built from 18 residues. The germline CDR1 and CDR2 sequences are MNHEY and SVGAGI. The V segment lost 2 bases and the J segment 6 bases; nucleotides outside the gene matches: 9.